The clone carrying this T cell receptor beta chain was seen only a few times. Its antigen is not identified. The sample comes from a study of T cells in Graves' hyperthyroidism and ophthalmopathy. Template material for amplifying TCR beta CDR3 regions consisted of RNA transcripts. The TCR CDR3 first-round RT-PCR relied on the HTBI primer set. From the multiplex PCR reads, TCRdb called clonotypes with MiXCR, one entry per CDR3 protein. The sample shows approximately 600,000 distinct CDR3 sequences, less than 25% of them seen only once. Germline CDR1 reads SEHNR; CDR2 reads FQNEAQ (reference sequence). Trimming removed 3 bases from V and 7 bases from J; junction bases left unmatched: 5. CDR3 length: 14 residues. Notes on the study in general: Ophthalmopathy and stable hyperthyroidism were told apart by a 13 V-J model. Most clonotypes expanded in thyroid above 0.001 were likewise present in blood.

The genes are TRBV7-9 and TRBJ2-2, with TRBD2 matching 7 bases. The sequence came from a man between 25 and 39 years old with Graves' ophthalmopathy. The sample taken for sequencing was blood. Here the CDR3 DNA reads TGTGCCAGCAGCTTCGGGACTAATTACGGGGAGCTGTTTTTT. It translates to CASSFGTNYGELFF.